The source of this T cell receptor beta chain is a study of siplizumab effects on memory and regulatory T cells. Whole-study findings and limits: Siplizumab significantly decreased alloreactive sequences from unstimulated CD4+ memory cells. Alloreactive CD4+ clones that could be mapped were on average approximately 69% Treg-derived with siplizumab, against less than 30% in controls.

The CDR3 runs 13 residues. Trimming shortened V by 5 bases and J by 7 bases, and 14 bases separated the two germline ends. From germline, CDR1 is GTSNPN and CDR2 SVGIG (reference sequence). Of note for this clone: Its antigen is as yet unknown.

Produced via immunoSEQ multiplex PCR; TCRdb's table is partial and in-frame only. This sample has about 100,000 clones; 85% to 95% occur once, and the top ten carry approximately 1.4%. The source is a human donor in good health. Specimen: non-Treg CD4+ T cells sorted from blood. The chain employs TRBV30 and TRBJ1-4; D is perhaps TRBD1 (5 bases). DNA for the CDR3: TGTGCCTGGGAGTCGGGGCCAGGTGAAAAACTGTTTTTT. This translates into CAWESGPGEKLFF.